The rows below give T cell receptor beta chains drawn from one sample of a study of T cell repertoires in cytomegalovirus infection. TCRdb fed the reads into MiXCR, producing one record per CDR3 protein. The repertoire holds 450,000 to 650,000 distinct CDR3 sequences, 26% seen once, with about 12% in the top ten. Input material: PBMCs. The receptors come from a human donor in good health (CMV status not recorded). Some clones in this sample may be carry-over from other donors' samples. Each CDR3 is given with its conserved first and last residue.

V	J	CDR3
TRBV5-6	TRBJ1-2	CASSFRRAGTDTF
TRBV18	TRBJ2-6	CASSSTGGTGANVLTF
TRBV20-1	TRBJ2-2	CSARDSRGSATGELFF
TRBV6-6	TRBJ2-1	CASRATSVRNEQFF
TRBV11-1	TRBJ2-1	CASSLVAAYNEQFF
TRBV9	TRBJ2-1	CASSVRWEGLSEQFF
TRBV7-2	TRBJ2-5	CASSLGPPGSFQETQYF
TRBV12-3/TRBV12-4	TRBJ1-5	CGSSGTGGEGRHF
TRBV12-3/TRBV12-4	TRBJ2-3	CASRVFSTDTQYF
TRBV2	TRBJ2-1	CASSEGEGYNEQFF
TRBV7-8	TRBJ2-1	CASSPRRGGEQFF
TRBV6-5	TRBJ1-4	CASSRGLVVTEKLFF
TRBV7-2	TRBJ2-2	CASSLELGGRANGELFF
TRBV7-3	TRBJ2-1	CASSFYALAGYNEQFF
TRBV28	TRBJ2-3	CASSRGTYTDTQYF
TRBV19	TRBJ2-3	CASRRLAGARTDTQYF
TRBV11-2	TRBJ1-2	CASSLAWPQGYTF
TRBV7-7	TRBJ2-7	CASSLGTGGGEQYF
TRBV12-3/TRBV12-4	TRBJ2-7	CASSLGPIAGGTYEQYF
TRBV10-3	TRBJ1-2	CAISEGGGLNYGYTF
TRBV20-1	TRBJ2-2	CSAAGGGSGSDGELFF
TRBV6-2/TRBV6-3	TRBJ2-3	CATGLFSPDTQYF
TRBV12-3/TRBV12-4	TRBJ2-5	CASSLFGETQYF